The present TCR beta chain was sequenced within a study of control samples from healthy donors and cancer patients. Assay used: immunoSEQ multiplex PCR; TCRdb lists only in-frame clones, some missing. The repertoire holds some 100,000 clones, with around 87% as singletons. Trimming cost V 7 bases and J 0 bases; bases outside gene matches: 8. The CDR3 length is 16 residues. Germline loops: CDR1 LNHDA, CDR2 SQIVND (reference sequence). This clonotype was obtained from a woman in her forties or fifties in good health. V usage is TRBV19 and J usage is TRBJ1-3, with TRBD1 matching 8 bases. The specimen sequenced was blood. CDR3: CASIPDRVYSGNTIYF. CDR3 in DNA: TGTGCCAGTATCCCGGACAGGGTTTACTCTGGAAACACCATATATTTT.